Below, one T cell receptor (beta chain) is given with its context. The data derive from a study of Graves' ophthalmopathy and Graves' hyperthyroidism. Study as a whole: At the time of initial diagnosis and before any treatment, peripheral blood was collected.

CDR3 regions of TCR beta were amplified from RNA transcripts. First-round RT-PCR relied on HTBI primers, and a second-round multiplex PCR came next. TCRdb re-called the multiplex PCR reads through MiXCR, storing one row per CDR3 protein. The sample yields approximately 210,000 distinct CDR3 sequences, under 25% seen once. Ophthalmopathic donors had moderate-to-severe activity, CAS ≥3 and NOSPECS ≥4, with disease that had lasted under 3 months. If patients had other autoimmune diseases, uncontrolled infections, pregnancy or lactation, they were excluded. The V gene lost 4 bases and the J gene lost 4 bases, with 8 bases spanning the gap. From germline, CDR1 is MNHEY and CDR2 SMNVEV (reference sequence). The CDR3 sequence is 13 residues long.

The chain recombines TRBV27 with TRBJ1-5; D is ambiguous. The TCR originated in a woman aged 45-60 years with Graves' ophthalmopathy. Sequencing input: peripheral blood. The CDR3 nucleotides read TGTGCCAGCAGTTCGGACCTAAATCAGCCCCAGCATTTT. Residues: CASSSDLNQPQHF.